These T cell receptor beta chains were read from a single sample in a study of shared clonotypes between healthy human individuals. The data were produced by immunoSEQ multiplex PCR, yet TCRdb's version contains in-frame clones alone and is incomplete. This table has around 83,000 clones, roughly three fifths appearing once. The sample was memory CD8+ T cells sorted from blood. These receptors were obtained from a man aged 25 to 45 in good health. CDR3s include the opening cysteine and the closing phenylalanine or tryptophan. Each record gives: J gene, V gene, D gene, CDR3 length, clone size, CDR3 protein, CDR3 DNA. D genes are given only for firm matches. Expanded clones get a size class; other rows say once, few or many, or leave the size out.

>TRBJ2-7|TRBV6-1|TRBD2|15|NA
CASTPRREKGYEQYF
TGTGCCAGCACGCCGAGGCGGGAGAAAGGTTACGAGCAGTACTTC
>TRBJ2-1|TRBV5-8|TRBD1|13|NA
CATGTGENNEQFF
TGTGCCACCGGGACAGGGGAAAACAATGAGCAGTTCTTC
>TRBJ2-7|TRBV28|NA|11|few
CATENTYEQYF
TGTGCCACGGAAAACACCTACGAGCAGTACTTC
>TRBJ2-3|TRBV12-5|NA|12|many
CASGPRTDTQYF
TGTGCTAGTGGTCCCCGTACAGATACGCAGTATTTT
>TRBJ2-1|TRBV4-1|NA|15|NA
CASSLTGLSYNEQFF
TGCGCCAGCAGCTTGACAGGCCTCTCCTACAATGAGCAGTTCTTC
>TRBJ2-3|TRBV11-2|NA|15|once
CASSFRTPSTDTQYF
TGTGCCAGCAGCTTTCGGACTCCTAGCACAGATACGCAGTATTTT
>TRBJ2-5|TRBV28|NA|14|NA
CASSLWTSQETQYF
TGTGCCAGCAGTTTGTGGACTTCCCAAGAGACCCAGTACTTC
>TRBJ2-7|TRBV6-1|TRBD2|15|many
CASSVSRETPYEQYF
TGTGCCAGCAGTGTCTCGCGGGAGACACCCTACGAGCAGTACTTC
>TRBJ1-4|TRBV25-1|NA|18|few
CASSERIRSGRSNEKLFF
TGTGCCAGCAGTGAGCGCATACGTTCGGGGCGCAGTAATGAAAAACTGTTTTTT
>TRBJ2-1|TRBV4-1|NA|12|few
CASSQSFAEQFF
TGCGCCAGCAGCCAGTCGTTCGCTGAGCAGTTCTTC
>TRBJ2-1|TRBV6-6|TRBD2|15|NA
CASRPGGAGYNEQFF
TGTGCCAGCAGACCCGGGGGAGCGGGATACAATGAGCAGTTCTTC
>TRBJ2-7|TRBV5-8|NA|15|few
CASSLVNNGFSEQYF
TGTGCCAGCAGCTTGGTCAACAACGGTTTCTCCGAGCAGTACTTC
>TRBJ2-2|TRBV5-4|NA|12|NA
CASSPREGELFF
TGTGCCAGCAGCCCCCGGGAAGGGGAGCTGTTTTTT
>TRBJ2-2|TRBV6-6|TRBD2|13|few
CASSSGRTGELFF
TGTGCCAGCAGTAGCGGGAGAACCGGGGAGCTGTTTTTT
>TRBJ1-1|TRBV5-4|NA|12|NA
CASSSTGREAFF
TGTGCCAGCAGCTCAACAGGGCGAGAAGCTTTCTTT
>TRBJ2-3|TRBV27|TRBD1|16|NA
CARGNRQGKGTDTQYF
TGTGCCAGGGGGAATCGACAGGGAAAGGGCACAGATACGCAGTATTTT
>TRBJ1-1|TRBV11-3|NA|13|NA
CASSPESITEAFF
TGTGCCAGCAGCCCGGAGAGTATCACTGAAGCTTTCTTT
>TRBJ1-2|TRBV7-8|NA|15|NA
CASSLPARVTYGYTF
TGTGCCAGCAGCTTACCAGCCAGGGTTACTTATGGCTACACCTTC
>TRBJ2-7|TRBV11-2|NA|13|NA
CASSSRPYNEQYF
TGTGCCAGCAGCTCCAGACCATATAACGAGCAGTACTTC
>TRBJ1-4|TRBV5-5|NA|18|NA
CASSKNAELFATNEKLFF
TGTGCCAGCAGCAAGAATGCAGAGCTTTTTGCAACTAATGAAAAACTGTTTTTT
>TRBJ2-5|TRBV10-3|NA|14|NA
CAIRQEPSGETQYF
TGTGCCATCCGACAAGAACCGTCGGGGGAGACCCAGTACTTC
>TRBJ2-2|TRBV9|NA|15|once
CASSVASARGGELFF
TGTGCCAGCAGCGTAGCTTCCGCGCGGGGCGGGGAGCTGTTTTTT
>TRBJ2-7|TRBV11-2|TRBD1|18|many
CASSSIARGQGITYEQYF
TGTGCCAGCAGCTCGATAGCGCGGGGACAGGGGATTACCTACGAGCAGTACTTC
>TRBJ1-5|TRBV9|NA|15|NA
CASSVGGGDNQPQHF
TGTGCCAGCAGCGTGGGGGGTGGAGATAATCAGCCCCAGCATTTT
>TRBJ2-6|TRBV5-1|TRBD1|17|NA
CASSFGPGGSGANVLTF
TGCGCCAGCAGCTTTGGGCCAGGGGGCTCTGGGGCCAACGTCCTGACTTTC
>TRBJ2-3|TRBV20-1|NA|11|NA
CSAWGIDTQYF
TGCAGTGCTTGGGGTATAGATACGCAGTATTTT
>TRBJ2-1|TRBV6-4|TRBD1|13|few
CASSPGQQNEQFF
TGTGCCAGCAGTCCGGGACAGCAAAATGAGCAGTTCTTC
>TRBJ2-3|TRBV25-1|TRBD2|16|NA
CASSDGLADSTDTQYF
TGTGCCAGCAGTGACGGACTAGCGGATAGCACAGATACGCAGTATTTT
>TRBJ2-1|TRBV15|NA|16|NA
CATSRTPPGSYNEQFF
TGTGCCACCAGCCGAACCCCTCCCGGGTCCTACAATGAGCAGTTCTTC
>TRBJ2-7|TRBV11-2|NA|13|NA
CASSPGWPDEQYF
TGTGCCAGCAGCCCCGGGTGGCCGGACGAGCAGTACTTC
>TRBJ1-1|TRBV10-2|NA|12|NA
CASSGGHTEAFF
TGCGCCAGCAGTGGGGGTCACACTGAAGCTTTCTTT
>TRBJ2-3|TRBV27|NA|17|few
CASSTRRPARVTDTQYF
TGTGCCAGCAGTACGCGACGGCCCGCTCGGGTCACAGATACGCAGTATTTT
>TRBJ2-1|TRBV6-6|TRBD2|16|many
CASSLTPASGSLEQFF
TGTGCCAGCAGTCTTACCCCGGCTAGCGGGAGTCTTGAGCAGTTCTTC
>TRBJ2-3|TRBV9|NA|15|NA
CASSLESLSTDTQYF
TGTGCCAGCAGCCTGGAAAGCCTAAGCACAGATACGCAGTATTTT
>TRBJ2-7|TRBV29-1|TRBD2|13|NA
CSVLTGDYYEQYF
TGCAGCGTTCTGACGGGGGACTACTACGAGCAGTACTTC
>TRBJ2-1|TRBV6-1|NA|13|NA
CASSVTMGNEQFF
TGTGCCAGCAGCGTAACGATGGGGAATGAGCAGTTCTTC
>TRBJ2-3|TRBV15|NA|14|many
CATSRDGDTDTQYF
TGTGCCACCAGCAGAGATGGTGACACAGATACGCAGTATTTT
>TRBJ2-1|TRBV25-1|NA|15|NA
CASRLTSGQERDSIF
TGTGCCAGCCGGCTTACTAGCGGACAGGAACGGGACTCGATCTTC
>TRBJ1-1|TRBV19|NA|14|few
CASSISGVLDEAFF
TGTGCCAGTAGTATATCAGGGGTGTTGGATGAAGCTTTCTTT
>TRBJ2-7|TRBV14|NA|15|NA
CASSPGVLGRYEQYF
TGTGCCAGCAGCCCCGGAGTACTTGGACGGTACGAGCAGTACTTC
>TRBJ2-2|TRBV28|NA|14|NA
CASSFQRNTGELFF
TGTGCCAGCAGTTTCCAACGGAACACCGGGGAGCTGTTTTTT
>TRBJ2-1|TRBV27|TRBD2|14|NA
CASRALAGRNEQFF
TGTGCCAGCAGGGCCTTAGCGGGAAGGAATGAGCAGTTCTTC
>TRBJ2-1|TRBV20-1|NA|10|NA
CSLGYNEQFF
TGCAGTCTTGGCTACAATGAGCAGTTCTTC
>TRBJ2-7|TRBV5-4|TRBD2|15|NA
CASSLSGSGGYEQYF
TGTGCCAGCAGCTTGTCGGGTAGCGGGGGATACGAGCAGTACTTC
>TRBJ2-7|TRBV4-3|NA|15|NA
CASSQVTGSSYEQYF
TGCGCCAGCAGCCAAGTAACAGGTTCCTCCTACGAGCAGTACTTC
>TRBJ1-1|TRBV11-2|NA|15|NA
CASSLDRIPGTEAFF
TGTGCCAGCAGCTTAGACAGGATACCGGGCACTGAAGCTTTCTTT
>TRBJ2-1|TRBV30|TRBD2|18|NA
CAWKVGQNGRESYNEQFF
TGTGCCTGGAAGGTTGGGCAGAACGGGAGGGAGTCGTACAATGAGCAGTTCTTC
>TRBJ2-5|TRBV6-1|TRBD1|16|many
CASSENPGQPQETQYF
TGTGCCAGCAGTGAAAACCCGGGACAGCCCCAAGAGACCCAGTACTTC
>TRBJ1-5|TRBV6-5|NA|15|NA
CASSSRVGLNQPQHF
TGTGCCAGCAGTTCCAGAGTCGGCCTCAATCAGCCCCAGCATTTT
>TRBJ2-3|TRBV5-8|NA|13|NA
CASSFGGTDTQYF
TGTGCCAGCAGCTTCGGGGGCACAGATACGCAGTATTTT
>TRBJ2-1|TRBV29-1|NA|13|few
CSVEGRGENEQFF
TGCAGCGTTGAAGGGCGGGGAGAGAATGAGCAGTTCTTC
>TRBJ2-2|TRBV6-4|NA|14|many
CASSDKGEHGELFF
TGTGCCAGCAGTGACAAGGGGGAGCACGGGGAGCTGTTTTTT
>TRBJ1-5|TRBV30|NA|13|NA
CAWSVQVHQPQHF
TGTGCCTGGAGTGTACAGGTTCATCAGCCCCAGCATTTT
>TRBJ1-5|TRBV10-3|NA|14|NA
CAISESSSNQPQHF
TGTGCCATCAGTGAGTCGAGTAGCAATCAGCCCCAGCATTTT
>TRBJ2-7|TRBV9|NA|14|NA
CASSGRWGPLAQYF
TGTGCCAGCAGCGGAAGGTGGGGACCCTTGGCGCAGTACTTC